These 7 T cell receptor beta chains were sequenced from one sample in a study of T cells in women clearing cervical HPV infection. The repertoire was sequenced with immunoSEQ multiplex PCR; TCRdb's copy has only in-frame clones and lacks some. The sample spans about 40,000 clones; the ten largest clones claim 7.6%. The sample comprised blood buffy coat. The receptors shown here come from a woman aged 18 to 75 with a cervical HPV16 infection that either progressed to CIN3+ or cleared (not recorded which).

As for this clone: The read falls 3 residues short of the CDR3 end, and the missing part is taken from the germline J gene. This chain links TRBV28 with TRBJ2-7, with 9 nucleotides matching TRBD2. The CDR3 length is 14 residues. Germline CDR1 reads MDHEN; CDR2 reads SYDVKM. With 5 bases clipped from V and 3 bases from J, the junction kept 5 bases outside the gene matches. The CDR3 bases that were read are TGTGCCAGCAGTCTCGAGCGGGAGGACTACGAG. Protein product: CASSLEREDYE. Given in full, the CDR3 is CASSLEREDYEQYF.

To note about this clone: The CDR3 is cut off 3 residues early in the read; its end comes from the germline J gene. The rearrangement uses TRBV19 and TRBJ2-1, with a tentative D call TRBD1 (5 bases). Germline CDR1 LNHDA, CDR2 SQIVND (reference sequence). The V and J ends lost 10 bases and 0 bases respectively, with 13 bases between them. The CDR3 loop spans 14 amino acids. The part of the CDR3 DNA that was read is TGTGCCACAATAGACAGTAGCTCCTACAATGAG. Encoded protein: CATIDSSSYNE. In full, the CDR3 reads CATIDSSSYNEQFF. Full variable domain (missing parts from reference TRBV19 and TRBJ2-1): DGGITQSPKYLFRKEGQNVTLSCEQNLNHDAMYWYRQDPGQGLRLIYYSQIVNDFQKGDIAEGYSVSREKKESFPLTVTSAQKNPTAFYLCATIDSSSYNEQFFGPGTRLTVL.

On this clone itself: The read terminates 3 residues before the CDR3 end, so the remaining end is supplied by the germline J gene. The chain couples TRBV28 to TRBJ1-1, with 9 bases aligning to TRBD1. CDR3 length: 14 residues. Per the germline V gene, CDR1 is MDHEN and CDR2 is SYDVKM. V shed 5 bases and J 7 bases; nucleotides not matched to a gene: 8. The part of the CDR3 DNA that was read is TGTGCCAGCAGTCCGTACAGGGGGCAAAATGAA. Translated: CASSPYRGQNE. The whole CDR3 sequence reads CASSPYRGQNEAFF.

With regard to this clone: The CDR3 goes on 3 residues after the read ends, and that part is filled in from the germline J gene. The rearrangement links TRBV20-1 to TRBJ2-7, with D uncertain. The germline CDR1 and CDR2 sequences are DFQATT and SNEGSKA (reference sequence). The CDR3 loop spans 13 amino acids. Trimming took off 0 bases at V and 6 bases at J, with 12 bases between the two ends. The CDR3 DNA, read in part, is TGCAGTGCTAGAGACACTATAGAAGTCGAG. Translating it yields CSARDTIEVE. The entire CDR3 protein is CSARDTIEVEQYF.

The CDR3 loop is CASSIERGSTDTQYF. The part of the CDR3 DNA that was read is TGTGCCAGTAGTATCGAGCGGGGGAGCACAGATACG. The genes are TRBV19 and TRBJ2-3; 8 nucleotides match TRBD2. The read halts 3 residues ahead of the CDR3 end, with the missing end drawn from the germline J gene. Trimming removed 3 bases from V and 0 bases from J; junction bases left unmatched: 2. CDR3 length equals 15 residues. Germline-derived CDR1 and CDR2 are LNHDA and SQIVND (reference sequence). The full variable domain, rest sourced from reference TRBV19 and TRBJ2-3, is DGGITQSPKYLFRKEGQNVTLSCEQNLNHDAMYWYRQDPGQGLRLIYYSQIVNDFQKGDIAEGYSVSREKKESFPLTVTSAQKNPTAFYLCASSIERGSTDTQYFGPGTRLTVL.

The CDR3 DNA, read in part, is TGTGCCAGCAGCTTCGGACAGGAGTCGACCGGGGAG. This gives the protein CASSFGQESTGE. The full CDR3 is CASSFGQESTGELFF. The chain employs TRBV5-6 and TRBJ2-2; TRBD1 aligns across 7 bases. The observed sequence ends 3 residues before the CDR3 terminus, with the missing tail filled in from the germline J gene. Germline values: CDR1 SGHDT, CDR2 YYEEEE. The V segment lost 2 bases and the J segment 5 bases; nucleotides outside the gene matches: 6. The CDR3 is made up of 15 amino acids.

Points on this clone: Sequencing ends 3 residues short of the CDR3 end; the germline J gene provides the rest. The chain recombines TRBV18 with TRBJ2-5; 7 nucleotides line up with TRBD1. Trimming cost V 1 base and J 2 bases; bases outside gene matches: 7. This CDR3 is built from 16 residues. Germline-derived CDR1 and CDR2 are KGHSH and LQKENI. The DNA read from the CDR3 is TGTGCCAGCTCACCACGGATGAGGGGGCTACAAGAGACC. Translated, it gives CASSPRMRGLQET. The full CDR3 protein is CASSPRMRGLQETQYF.